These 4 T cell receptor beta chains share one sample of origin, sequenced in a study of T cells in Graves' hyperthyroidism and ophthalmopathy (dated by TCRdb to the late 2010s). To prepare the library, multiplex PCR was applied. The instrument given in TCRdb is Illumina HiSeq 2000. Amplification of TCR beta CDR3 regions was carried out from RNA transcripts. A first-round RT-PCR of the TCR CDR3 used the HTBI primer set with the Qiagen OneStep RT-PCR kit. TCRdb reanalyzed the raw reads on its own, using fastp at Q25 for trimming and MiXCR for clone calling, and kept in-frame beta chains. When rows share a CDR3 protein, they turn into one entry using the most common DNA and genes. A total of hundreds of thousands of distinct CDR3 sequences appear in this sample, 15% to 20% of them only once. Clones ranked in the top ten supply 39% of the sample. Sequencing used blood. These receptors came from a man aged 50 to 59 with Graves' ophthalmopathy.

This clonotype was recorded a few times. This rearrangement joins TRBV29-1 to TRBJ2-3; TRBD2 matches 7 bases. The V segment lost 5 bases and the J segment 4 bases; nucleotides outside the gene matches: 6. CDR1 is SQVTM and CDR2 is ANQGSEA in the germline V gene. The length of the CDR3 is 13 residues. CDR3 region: CSVLAGASDTQYF. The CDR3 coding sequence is TGCAGCGTTCTTGCGGGAGCTTCAGATACGCAGTATTTT.

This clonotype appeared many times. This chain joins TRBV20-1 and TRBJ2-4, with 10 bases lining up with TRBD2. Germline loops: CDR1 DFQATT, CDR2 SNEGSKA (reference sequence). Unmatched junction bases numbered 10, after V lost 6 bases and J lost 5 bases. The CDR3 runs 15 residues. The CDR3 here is CSANSLAGGQNIQYF. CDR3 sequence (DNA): TGCAGTGCCAACTCTTTAGCGGGAGGTCAAAACATTCAGTACTTC.

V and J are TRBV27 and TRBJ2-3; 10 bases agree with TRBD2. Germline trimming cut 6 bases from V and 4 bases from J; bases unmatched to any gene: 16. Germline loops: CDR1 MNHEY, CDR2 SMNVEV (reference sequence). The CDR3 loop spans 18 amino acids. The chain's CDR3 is CASSLWAGASGRSDTQYF. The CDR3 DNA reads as TGTGCCAGCAGCCTATGGGCGGGGGCTAGCGGGAGATCAGATACGCAGTATTTT.

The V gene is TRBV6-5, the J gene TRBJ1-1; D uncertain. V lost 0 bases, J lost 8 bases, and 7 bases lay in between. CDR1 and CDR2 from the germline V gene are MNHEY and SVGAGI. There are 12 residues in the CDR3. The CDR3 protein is CASSYSGVEAFF. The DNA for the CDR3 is TGTGCCAGCAGTTACTCGGGTGTCGAAGCTTTCTTT.